The 2 T cell receptor beta chains in this list originate from one sample, sequenced in a study of T cells after yellow fever vaccination (dated by TCRdb to between 2018 and 2020). Explained via the paper, the treatment or condition label denotes: live attenuated yellow fever vaccine strain. Library method: 5' RACE. The sequencing machine was an Illumina HiSeq 2500. The raw public reads went through TCRdb reprocessing: fastp at Q25, MiXCR clone calling, in-frame beta chains kept. Records with the same CDR3 protein are collapsed into one entry carrying the most frequent genes and DNA. The sample has about 630,000 distinct CDR3 sequences on record, more than 9% of them singletons. Of the sample, 15% is held by the ten largest clones. Sequenced material: PBMCs, taken on the day of the yellow fever booster vaccination. Every receptor here comes from a young man who received the YFV17D yellow fever vaccine.

This clonotype was seen many times. This sequence joins TRBV6-5 and TRBJ2-3; no clear D gene. Trimming pared 6 bases from V and 6 bases from J, leaving 13 bases between. Germline CDR1 reads MNHEY; CDR2 reads SVGAGI. The CDR3 covers 13 residues. The CDR3 region has the DNA TGTGCCAGCAGGATACCGGCCGGCGATACGCAGTATTTT. Its protein product is CASRIPAGDTQYF.

The chain joins TRBV7-9 to TRBJ2-5; no clear D gene. This CDR3 is built from 11 residues. With 0 bases removed from V and 11 bases from J, the gap between germline ends came to 7 bases. Germline CDR1 is SEHNR and CDR2 is FQNEAQ (reference sequence). CDR3 residues: CASSLAGSQYF. DNA for the CDR3: TGTGCCAGCAGCTTAGCGGGGTCTCAGTACTTC.